This passage covers 21 T cell receptor beta chains from one sample sequenced in a study of PD-1 blockade in classical Hodgkin lymphoma. Clones were read by immunoSEQ multiplex PCR, and TCRdb kept only the in-frame ones, dropping some. This table holds fewer than 15,000 clones, around 80% found once. Every patient was affected by relapse after autologous stem cell transplantation, while exposure to brentuximab vedotin was not uniform. The input for sequencing was peripheral blood mononuclear cells (PBMCs), taken at baseline. The receptors come from a human donor with classical Hodgkin lymphoma.

This chain uses TRBV6-5 with TRBJ1-2, with D uncertain. Germline CDR1 reads MNHEY; CDR2 reads SVGAGI. This CDR3 is built from 13 residues. V dropped 0 bases and J dropped 7 bases, with 9 bases sitting between them. The DNA for the CDR3 is TGTGCCAGCAGTTACTCGGGCGCCCTTGGCTACACCTTC. It is translated as CASSYSGALGYTF.

V gene TRBV27 combines with J gene TRBJ1-2, with 7 bases aligning to TRBD1. The CDR3 is 13 residues long. Germline CDR1 and CDR2: MNHEY and SMNVEV (reference sequence). V was pared by 6 bases and J by 7 bases, with 8 bases of the junction left unmatched. CDR3 in DNA: TGTGCCAGCAGCGTACAGGGGCCAGGTGGCTACACCTTC. The encoded protein is CASSVQGPGGYTF.

J is TRBJ2-1 and V is TRBV10-3; tentatively, D is TRBD2 (7 bases). The V end lost 6 bases, the J end lost 5 bases, and 11 bases lay between the germline ends. Germline-derived CDR1 and CDR2 are ENHRY and SYGVKD. The CDR3 loop spans 13 amino acids. The CDR3 is CAIRGGANNEQFF. CDR3 DNA sequence: TGTGCCATCAGAGGGGGGGCAAACAATGAGCAGTTCTTC.

The count of this clone is one. This chain joins TRBV4-1 and TRBJ1-5; TRBD1 matches at 7 bases. The ends lost 0 bases at V and 6 bases at J; junction bases unmatched: 2. The CDR3 is 14 residues long. From germline, CDR1 is MGHRA and CDR2 YSYEKL. CDR3 in amino acids: CASSQEQGSQPQHF. CDR3 nucleotides: TGCGCCAGCAGCCAAGAACAGGGGAGTCAGCCCCAGCATTTT.

The V and J genes are TRBV7-2 and TRBJ2-2; a weak D match, TRBD2 (5 bases). Germline V gene sequence: CDR1 SGHTA, CDR2 FQGNSA. The length of the CDR3 is 19 residues. Trimming stripped 2 bases from V and 5 bases from J, with 24 bases between. The CDR3 spells CASSLTIGLSSSWTGELFF. The CDR3 DNA sequence: TGTGCCAGCAGCTTAACCATAGGACTCAGTTCGAGTTGGACCGGGGAGCTGTTTTTT.

The rearrangement uses TRBV9 and TRBJ2-1, with 9 bases that match TRBD1. V dropped 3 bases and J dropped 4; count of bases not matched to a gene: 14. The germline V gene encodes CDR1 SGDLS and CDR2 YYNGEE. The CDR3 is made up of 18 amino acids. The CDR3 DNA reads TGTGCCAGCAGCGCCCTCATTGGGGGACAGGGTCGGTACAATGAGCAGTTCTTC. Amino acids: CASSALIGGQGRYNEQFF.

V gene TRBV7-2 combines with J gene TRBJ1-2; the match to TRBD1 covers 8 bases. CDR3 length equals 15 residues. Trimming removed 5 bases from V and 8 bases from J; junction bases left unmatched: 13. CDR1 SGHTA and CDR2 FQGNSA come from the germline V gene. CDR3 sequence (DNA): TGTGCCAGCAGCGAACAGGGGGACCTCGGCGGGGGCTACACCTTC. It yields the protein CASSEQGDLGGGYTF.

CDR3 loop: CASSPPPDRLTNTEAFF. Written as DNA, the CDR3 is TGCGCCAGCAGCCCTCCCCCGGACAGGCTCACAAACACTGAAGCTTTCTTT. The chain combines TRBV5-1 with TRBJ1-1; TRBD1 matches 7 bases. From germline, CDR1 is SGHRS and CDR2 YFSETQ. V was pared by 4 bases and J by 2 bases, with 14 bases of the junction left unmatched. The CDR3 has 17 residues.

The chain carries TRBV19 and TRBJ2-5, with D possibly being TRBD2 (6 bases). The CDR3 consists of 15 residues. V was trimmed by 4 bases and J by 5 bases, leaving 17 bases between them. Germline V gene lookup returns CDR1 LNHDA and CDR2 SQIVND (reference sequence). The CDR3: CASSTGTSPGETQYF. The DNA of the CDR3 is TGTGCCAGTAGTACAGGGACTTCCCCGGGTGAGACCCAGTACTTC.

V and J are TRBV10-3 and TRBJ2-7, with 9 bases lining up with TRBD1. The ends lost 6 bases at V and 5 bases at J; junction bases unmatched: 8. The CDR3 length is 14 residues. In germline, CDR1 is ENHRY, CDR2 SYGVKD. The CDR3 reads CAIRAGTGSDEQYF. Written as DNA, the CDR3 is TGTGCCATCAGGGCCGGGACAGGGTCGGACGAGCAGTACTTC.

V is TRBV5-1 and J is TRBJ2-3; TRBD2 agrees at 11 bases. CDR3 size: 14 residues. Looked up from germline, CDR1 is SGHRS and CDR2 is YFSETQ. V was pared by 6 bases and J by 4 bases, with 4 bases of the junction left unmatched. The CDR3 DNA follows: TGCGCCAGCACTAGCGGGGGGCGGGCAGATACGCAGTATTTT. Encoded protein: CASTSGGRADTQYF.

This rearrangement joins TRBV5-4 to TRBJ1-1, with unresolved D. Trimming cost V 1 base and J 5 bases, with 15 bases left between them. CDR3 size: 15 residues. Germline loops: CDR1 SGHNT, CDR2 YYREEE (reference sequence). CDR3 protein: CASSLISGVGTEAFF. DNA of the CDR3: TGTGCCAGCAGCTTGATTTCAGGAGTAGGGACTGAAGCTTTCTTT. Together with reference TRBV5-4 and TRBJ1-1, the CDR3 gives the full variable domain: ETGVTQSPTHLIKTRGQQVTLRCSSQSGHNTVSWYQQALGQGPQFIFQYYREEENGRGNFPPRFSGLQFPNYSSELNVNALELDDSALYLCASSLISGVGTEAFFGQGTRLTVV.

The chain joins TRBV7-9 to TRBJ1-1; D gene ambiguous. The CDR3 sequence is 15 residues long. Germline V gene sequence: CDR1 SEHNR, CDR2 FQNEAQ (reference sequence). V was cut by 1 base and J by 4 bases, with 13 bases left in between. Here the CDR3 reads CASSLGVGWGTEAFF. For the CDR3, the DNA is TGTGCCAGCAGCTTAGGTGTGGGTTGGGGCACTGAAGCTTTCTTT. Full variable domain (remainder filled in from reference TRBV7-9 and TRBJ1-1): DTGVSQNPRHKITKRGQNVTFRCDPISEHNRLYWYRQTLGQGPEFLTYFQNEAQLEKSRLLSDRFSAERPKGSFSTLEIQRTEQGDSAMYLCASSLGVGWGTEAFFGQGTRLTVV.

The gene calls are TRBV6-5 and TRBJ2-2; tentative D call: TRBD1 (6 bases). The CDR3 has 15 residues. CDR1 is MNHEY, CDR2 SVGAGI, per germline. The V end lost 2 bases, the J end lost 5 bases, and 12 bases lay between the germline ends. DNA for the CDR3: TGTGCCAGCAGTTACAGGGGGACACTTACCGGGGAGCTGTTTTTT. This codes for CASSYRGTLTGELFF.

The chain links TRBV10-3 to TRBJ2-2, with 11 bases fitting TRBD1. Germline CDR1 and CDR2: ENHRY and SYGVKD. The J segment lost 5 bases and the V segment lost 7 bases, leaving 6 bases of the junction unmatched. This CDR3 comprises 15 residues. The CDR3 loop is CAIKVGTGGTGELFF. CDR3 in DNA: TGTGCCATCAAGGTCGGGACAGGGGGAACCGGGGAGCTGTTTTTT.

The chain couples TRBV10-3 to TRBJ1-2; D gene uncertain. With 3 bases removed from V and 4 bases from J, the gap between germline ends came to 12 bases. The CDR3 contains 14 residues. CDR1 and CDR2 from the germline V gene are ENHRY and SYGVKD. The CDR3 nucleotides read TGTGCCATCAGTGACCTCGACGGAGGCTATGGCTACACCTTC. Translation: CAISDLDGGYGYTF.

This clone has just a few counts. The rearrangement uses TRBV27 and TRBJ1-1; 10 positions agree with TRBD1. The CDR3 totals 14 residues. Per germline, CDR1 MNHEY and CDR2 SMNVEV (reference sequence). V trimming: 6 bases; J trimming: 4 bases; junction bases outside the gene matches: 5. The CDR3 spells CASSRQGAGTEAFF. CDR3 nucleotides: TGTGCCAGCAGCCGACAGGGGGCAGGCACTGAAGCTTTCTTT.

The gene calls are TRBV6-5 and TRBJ1-6; a possible D gene is TRBD1 (6 bases). Trimming took off 9 bases at V and 2 bases at J, with 14 bases between the two ends. CDR3 length: 15 amino acids. Germline V gives CDR1 MNHEY, CDR2 SVGAGI. The CDR3 loop is CASRHRVTYNSPLHF. The CDR3, as DNA: TGTGCCAGTCGACACAGGGTCACCTATAATTCACCCCTCCACTTT.

The genes are TRBV19 and TRBJ1-1; 7 positions match TRBD1. The V segment lost 1 base and the J segment 7 bases; nucleotides outside the gene matches: 3. Germline lookup yields CDR1 LNHDA and CDR2 SQIVND (reference sequence). The CDR3 consists of 13 residues. In nucleotides, the CDR3 is TGTGCCAGTAGTATAGCGACAGGGTTTGAAGCTTTCTTT. It codes for CASSIATGFEAFF.

This chain uses TRBV6-5 with TRBJ2-1, with 8 nucleotides matching TRBD1. V trimming: 0 bases; J trimming: 6 bases; junction bases outside the gene matches: 4. The germline CDR1 and CDR2 sequences are MNHEY and SVGAGI. The CDR3 runs to 15 residues. The CDR3 DNA sequence: TGTGCCAGCAGTTACTCCCCTGGACAGGGCAATGAGCAGTTCTTC. This sequence encodes CASSYSPGQGNEQFF.

J is TRBJ1-5 and V is TRBV5-5; D might be TRBD1 (6 bases). The CDR3 is 15 amino acids. Trimming pared 4 bases from V and 4 bases from J, leaving 15 bases between. In germline, CDR1 is SGHKS, CDR2 YYEKEE (reference sequence). CDR3 DNA sequence: TGTGCCAGCAGCCCGGACAGTGAGAGAAATCAGCCCCAGCATTTT. Protein: CASSPDSERNQPQHF.